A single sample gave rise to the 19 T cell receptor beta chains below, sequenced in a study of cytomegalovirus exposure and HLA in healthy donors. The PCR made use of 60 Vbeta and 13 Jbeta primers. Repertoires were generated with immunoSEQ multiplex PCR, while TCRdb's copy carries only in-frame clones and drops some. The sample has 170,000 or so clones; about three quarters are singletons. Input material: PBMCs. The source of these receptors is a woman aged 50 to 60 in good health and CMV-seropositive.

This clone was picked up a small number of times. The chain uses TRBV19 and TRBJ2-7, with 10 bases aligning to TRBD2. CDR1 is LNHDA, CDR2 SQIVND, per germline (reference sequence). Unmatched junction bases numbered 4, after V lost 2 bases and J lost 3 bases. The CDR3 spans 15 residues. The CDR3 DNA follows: TGTGCCAGTAGTATAAGGACTAGCGGACACTACGAGCAGTACTTC. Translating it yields CASSIRTSGHYEQYF.

CDR3 sequence reads: CASSTSPWRENQPQHF. CDR3 nucleotide sequence: TGTGCCAGCTCAACATCCCCGTGGCGGGAGAATCAGCCCCAGCATTTT. The chain has TRBV18 and TRBJ1-5; the D is unclear. V gave up 5 bases and J gave up 4 bases, with 18 bases separating them. Germline V lookup: CDR1 KGHSH, CDR2 LQKENI. CDR3 length: 16 residues. The full variable domain, completed using reference TRBV18 and TRBJ1-5, is NAGVMQNPRHLVRRRGQEARLRCSPMKGHSHVYWYRQLPEEGLKFMVYLQKENIIDESGMPKERFSAEFPKEGPSILRIQQVVRGDSAAYFCASSTSPWRENQPQHFGDGTRLSIL.

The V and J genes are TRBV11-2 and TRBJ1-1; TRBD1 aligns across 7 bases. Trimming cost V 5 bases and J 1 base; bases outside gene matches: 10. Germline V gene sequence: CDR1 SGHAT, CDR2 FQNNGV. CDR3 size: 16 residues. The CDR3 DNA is TGTGCCAGCAGCCCCCGCCGACAGGGTTGGAACACTGAAGCTTTCTTT. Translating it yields CASSPRRQGWNTEAFF.

The CDR3 DNA is TGTGCCAGCAGTTTTTCGGTGGGACTAGCGGGAGTTCTCGGCCGCACAGATACGCAGTATTTT. Its protein product is CASSFSVGLAGVLGRTDTQYF. This sequence joins TRBV27 and TRBJ2-3, with 14 bases aligning to TRBD2. The germline CDR1 and CDR2 sequences are MNHEY and SMNVEV (reference sequence). Trimming at V came to 3 bases and at J to 1 base, leaving 15 bases not matched to a gene. This CDR3 contains 21 residues.

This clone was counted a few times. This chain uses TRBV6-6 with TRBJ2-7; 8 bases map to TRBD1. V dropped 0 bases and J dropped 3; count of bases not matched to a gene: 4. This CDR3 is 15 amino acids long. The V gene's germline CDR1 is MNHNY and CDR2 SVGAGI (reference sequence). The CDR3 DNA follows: TGTGCCAGCAGTTACTCCTACAGGGGGAGCTACGAGCAGTACTTC. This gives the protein CASSYSYRGSYEQYF.

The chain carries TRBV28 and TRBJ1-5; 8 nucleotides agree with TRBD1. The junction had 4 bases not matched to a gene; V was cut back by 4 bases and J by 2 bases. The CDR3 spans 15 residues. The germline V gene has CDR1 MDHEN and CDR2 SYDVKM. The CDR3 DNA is TGTGCCAGCAGTTCCAGGGGGCTGGGCAATCAGCCCCAGCATTTT. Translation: CASSSRGLGNQPQHF.

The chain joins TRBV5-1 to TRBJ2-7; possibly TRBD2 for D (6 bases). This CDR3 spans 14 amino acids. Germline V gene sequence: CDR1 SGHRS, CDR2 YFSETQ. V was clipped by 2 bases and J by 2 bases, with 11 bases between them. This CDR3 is CASSFDGGPYEQYF. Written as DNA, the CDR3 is TGCGCCAGCAGCTTCGACGGGGGACCCTACGAGCAGTACTTC. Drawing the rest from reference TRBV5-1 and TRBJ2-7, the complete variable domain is KAGVTQTPRYLIKTRGQQVTLSCSPISGHRSVSWYQQTPGQGLQFLFEYFSETQRNKGNFPGRFSGRQFSNSRSEMNVSTLELGDSALYLCASSFDGGPYEQYFGPGTRLTVT.

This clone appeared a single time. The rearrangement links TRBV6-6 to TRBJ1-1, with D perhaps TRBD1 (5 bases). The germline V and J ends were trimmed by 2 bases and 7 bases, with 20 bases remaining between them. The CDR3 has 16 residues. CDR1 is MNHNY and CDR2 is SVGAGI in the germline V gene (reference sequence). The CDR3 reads CASSYGLGGEGSEAFF. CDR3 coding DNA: TGTGCCAGCAGTTACGGGCTGGGGGGGGAAGGGAGTGAAGCTTTCTTT.

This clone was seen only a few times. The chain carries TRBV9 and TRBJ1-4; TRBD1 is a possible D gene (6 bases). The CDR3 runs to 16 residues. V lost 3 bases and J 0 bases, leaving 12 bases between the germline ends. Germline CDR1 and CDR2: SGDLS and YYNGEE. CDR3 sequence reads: CASSGRGGPTNEKLFF. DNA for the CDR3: TGTGCCAGCAGCGGGCGGGGGGGCCCAACTAATGAAAAACTGTTTTTT.

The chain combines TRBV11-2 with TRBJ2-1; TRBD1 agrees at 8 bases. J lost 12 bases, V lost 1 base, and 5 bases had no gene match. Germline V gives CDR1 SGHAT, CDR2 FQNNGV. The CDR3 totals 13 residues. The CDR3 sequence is CASSLGRTGRQFF. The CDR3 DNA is TGTGCCAGCAGCTTAGGTAGGACAGGGAGGCAGTTCTTC. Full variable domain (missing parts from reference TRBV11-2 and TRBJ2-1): EAGVAQSPRYKIIEKRQSVAFWCNPISGHATLYWYQQILGQGPKLLIQFQNNGVVDDSQLPKDRFSAERLKGVDSTLKIQPAKLEDSAVYLCASSLGRTGRQFFGPGTRLTVL.

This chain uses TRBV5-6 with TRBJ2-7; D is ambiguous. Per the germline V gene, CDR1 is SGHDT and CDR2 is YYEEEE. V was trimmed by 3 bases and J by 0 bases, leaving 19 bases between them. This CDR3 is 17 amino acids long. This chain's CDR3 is CASSYSPLPGSSYEQYF. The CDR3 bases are TGTGCCAGCAGCTACTCCCCCCTTCCCGGGTCCTCCTACGAGCAGTACTTC.

The CDR3 DNA reads as TGTGCCAGCAGCCCTAGGAGGGGAAGCTATGGCTACACCTTC. This translates into CASSPRRGSYGYTF. The chain joins TRBV27 to TRBJ1-2, with a possible D match to TRBD1 (5 bases). The V and J ends lost 6 bases and 4 bases respectively, with 15 bases between them. The germline V gene encodes CDR1 MNHEY and CDR2 SMNVEV (reference sequence). The CDR3 totals 14 residues.

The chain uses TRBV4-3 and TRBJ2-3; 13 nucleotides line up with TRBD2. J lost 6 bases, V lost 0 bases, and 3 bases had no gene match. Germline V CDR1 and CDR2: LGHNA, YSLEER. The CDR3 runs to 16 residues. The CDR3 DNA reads TGCGCCAGCAGCCAAGAATTGACTAGCGGGGGGGATACGCAGTATTTT. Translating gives CASSQELTSGGDTQYF.

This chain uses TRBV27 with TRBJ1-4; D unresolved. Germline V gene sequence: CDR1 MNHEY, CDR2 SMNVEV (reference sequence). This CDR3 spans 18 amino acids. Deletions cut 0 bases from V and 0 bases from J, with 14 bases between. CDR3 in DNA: TGTGCCAGCAGTTTATCCGGGGTTCAACTTGCAACTAATGAAAAACTGTTTTTT. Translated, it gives CASSLSGVQLATNEKLFF.

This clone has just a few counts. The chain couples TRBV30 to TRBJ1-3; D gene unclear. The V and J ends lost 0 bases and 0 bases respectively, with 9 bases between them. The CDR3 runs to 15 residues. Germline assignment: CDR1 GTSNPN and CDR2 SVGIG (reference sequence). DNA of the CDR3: TGTGCCTGGAGTGTGGTCAGAGGCTCTGGAAACACCATATATTTT. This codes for CAWSVVRGSGNTIYF.

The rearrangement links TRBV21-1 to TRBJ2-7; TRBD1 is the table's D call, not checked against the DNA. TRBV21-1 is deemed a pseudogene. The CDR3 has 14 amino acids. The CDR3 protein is CASSWWQGGHEQYF. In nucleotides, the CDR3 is TGTGCCAGCAGCTGGTGGCAGGGTGGCCACGAGCAGTACTTC.

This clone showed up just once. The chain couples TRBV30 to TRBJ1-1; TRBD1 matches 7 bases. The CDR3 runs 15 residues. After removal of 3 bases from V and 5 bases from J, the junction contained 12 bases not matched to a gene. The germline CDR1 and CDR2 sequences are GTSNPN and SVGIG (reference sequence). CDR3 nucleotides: TGTGCCTGGAGAGTCTCCGGGACAGTGGGAACTGAAGCTTTCTTT. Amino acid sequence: CAWRVSGTVGTEAFF.

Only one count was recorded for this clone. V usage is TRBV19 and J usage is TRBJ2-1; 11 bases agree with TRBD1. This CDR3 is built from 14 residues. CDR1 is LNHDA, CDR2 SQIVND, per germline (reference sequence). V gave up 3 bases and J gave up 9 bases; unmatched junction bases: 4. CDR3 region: CASSIGQGAVEQFF. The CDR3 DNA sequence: TGTGCCAGTAGTATTGGACAGGGGGCGGTTGAGCAGTTCTTC.

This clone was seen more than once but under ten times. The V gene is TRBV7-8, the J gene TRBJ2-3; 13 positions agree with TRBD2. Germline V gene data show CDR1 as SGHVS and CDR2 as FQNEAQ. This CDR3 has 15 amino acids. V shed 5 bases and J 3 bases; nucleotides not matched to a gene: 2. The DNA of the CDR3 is TGTGCCAGCAGCAGGACTAGCGGGAGTACAGATACGCAGTATTTT. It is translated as CASSRTSGSTDTQYF.